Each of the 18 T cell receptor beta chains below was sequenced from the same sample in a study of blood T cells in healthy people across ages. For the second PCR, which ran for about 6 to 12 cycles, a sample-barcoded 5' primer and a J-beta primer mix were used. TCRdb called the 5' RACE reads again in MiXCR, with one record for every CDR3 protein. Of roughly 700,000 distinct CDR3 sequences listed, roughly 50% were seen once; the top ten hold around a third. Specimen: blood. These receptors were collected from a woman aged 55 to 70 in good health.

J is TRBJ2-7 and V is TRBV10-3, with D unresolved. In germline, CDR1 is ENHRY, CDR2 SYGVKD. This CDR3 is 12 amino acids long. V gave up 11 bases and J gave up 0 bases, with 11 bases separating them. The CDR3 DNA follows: TGTGCCCACAGAGGCGACTCCTACGAGCAGTACTTC. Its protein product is CAHRGDSYEQYF.

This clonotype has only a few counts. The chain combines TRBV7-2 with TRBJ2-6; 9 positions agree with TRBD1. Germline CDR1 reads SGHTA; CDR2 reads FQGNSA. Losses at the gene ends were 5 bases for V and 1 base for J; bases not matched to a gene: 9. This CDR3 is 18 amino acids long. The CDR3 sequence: CASSPWDRDSSGANVLTF. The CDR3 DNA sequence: TGTGCCAGCAGCCCCTGGGACAGGGATTCTTCTGGGGCCAACGTCCTGACTTTC.

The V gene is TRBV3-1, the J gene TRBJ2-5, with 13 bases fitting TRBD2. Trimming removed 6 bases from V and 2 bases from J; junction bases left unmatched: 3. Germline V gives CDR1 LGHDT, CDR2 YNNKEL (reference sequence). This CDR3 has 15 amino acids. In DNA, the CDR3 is TGTGCCAGCAGGAAACTAGCGGGGGGGCAAGAGACCCAGTACTTC. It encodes CASRKLAGGQETQYF.

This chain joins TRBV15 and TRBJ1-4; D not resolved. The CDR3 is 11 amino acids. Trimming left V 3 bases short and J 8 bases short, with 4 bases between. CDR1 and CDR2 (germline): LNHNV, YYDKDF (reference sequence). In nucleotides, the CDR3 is TGTGCCACCAGCAGCCAGGAAAAACTGTTTTTT. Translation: CATSSQEKLFF.

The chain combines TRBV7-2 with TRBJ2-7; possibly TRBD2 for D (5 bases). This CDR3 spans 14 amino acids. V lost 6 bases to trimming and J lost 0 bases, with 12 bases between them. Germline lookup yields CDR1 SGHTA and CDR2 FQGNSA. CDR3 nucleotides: TGTGCCAGCAGGATAGCGTATAGCTCCTACGAGCAGTACTTC. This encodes CASRIAYSSYEQYF.

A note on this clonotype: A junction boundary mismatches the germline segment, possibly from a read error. Written as DNA, the CDR3 is TGTGCCAGCTCATCACCATCTCTAGCGGGCTCCTACGAGCAGTACTTC. Amino acid sequence: CASSSPSLAGSYEQYF. V and J are TRBV18 and TRBJ2-7; 8 bases fit TRBD2. The CDR3 covers 16 residues. Germline lookup yields CDR1 KGHSH and CDR2 LQKENI.

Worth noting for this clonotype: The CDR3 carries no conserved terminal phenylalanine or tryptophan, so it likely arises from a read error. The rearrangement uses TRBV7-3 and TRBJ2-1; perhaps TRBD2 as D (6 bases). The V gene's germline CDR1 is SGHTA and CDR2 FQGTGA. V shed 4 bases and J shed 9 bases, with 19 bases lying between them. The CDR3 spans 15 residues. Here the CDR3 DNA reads TGTGCCAGCAGCTCGACGACTAGTTCAATCACTGAGCAGTTCTTG. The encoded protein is CASSSTTSSITEQFL.

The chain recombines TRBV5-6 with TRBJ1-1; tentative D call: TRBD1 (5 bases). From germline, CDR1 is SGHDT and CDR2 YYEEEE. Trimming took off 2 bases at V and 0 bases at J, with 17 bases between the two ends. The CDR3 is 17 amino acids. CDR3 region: CASSFNSGSSLNTEAFF. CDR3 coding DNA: TGTGCCAGCAGCTTCAACTCAGGGTCGTCCCTGAACACTGAAGCTTTCTTT.

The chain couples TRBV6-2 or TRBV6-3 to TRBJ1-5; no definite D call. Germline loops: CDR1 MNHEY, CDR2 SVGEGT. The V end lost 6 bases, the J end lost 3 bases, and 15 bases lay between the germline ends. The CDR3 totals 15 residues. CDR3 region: CASRSVGGLNQPQHF. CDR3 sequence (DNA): TGTGCCAGCAGGTCCGTGGGAGGGCTCAATCAGCCCCAGCATTTT.

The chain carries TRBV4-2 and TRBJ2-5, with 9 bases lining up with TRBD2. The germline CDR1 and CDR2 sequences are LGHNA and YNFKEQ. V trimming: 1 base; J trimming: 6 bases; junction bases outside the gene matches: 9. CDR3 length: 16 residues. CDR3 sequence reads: CASSQGEGSGRKTQYF. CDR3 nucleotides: TGTGCCAGCAGCCAAGGCGAAGGTAGCGGGAGAAAGACCCAGTACTTC.

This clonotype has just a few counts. CDR3 loop: CASTAGIYYEQYF. CDR3 nucleotide sequence: TGTGCCAGCACCGCCGGGATATACTACGAGCAGTACTTC. J is TRBJ2-7 and V is TRBV6-2 or TRBV6-3; a possible D gene is TRBD2 (5 bases). Germline-derived CDR1 and CDR2 are MNHEY and SVGEGT. V shed 7 bases and J shed 3 bases, with 13 bases lying between them. CDR3 size: 13 residues.

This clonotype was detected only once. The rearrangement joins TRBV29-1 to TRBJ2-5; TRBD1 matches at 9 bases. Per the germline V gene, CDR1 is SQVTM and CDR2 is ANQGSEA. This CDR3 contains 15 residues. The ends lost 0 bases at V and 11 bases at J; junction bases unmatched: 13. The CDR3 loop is CSVEEGDRAYNEQYF. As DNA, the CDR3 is TGCAGCGTTGAAGAGGGGGACAGGGCCTACAATGAGCAGTACTTC.

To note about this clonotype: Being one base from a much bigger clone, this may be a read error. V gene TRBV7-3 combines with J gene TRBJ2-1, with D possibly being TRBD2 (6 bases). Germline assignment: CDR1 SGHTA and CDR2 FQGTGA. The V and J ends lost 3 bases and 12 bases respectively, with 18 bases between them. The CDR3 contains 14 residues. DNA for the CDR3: TGTGCCAGCAGCTTGGGAGGTGAGCTGAGTGGGCAGTTCTTC. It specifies CASSLGGELSGQFF. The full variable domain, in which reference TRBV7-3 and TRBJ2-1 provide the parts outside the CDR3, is GAGVSQTPSNKVTEKGKYVELRCDPISGHTALYWYRQSLGQGPEFLIYFQGTGAADDSGLPNDRFFAVRPEGSVSTLKIQRTERGDSAVYLCASSLGGELSGQFFGPGTRLTVL.

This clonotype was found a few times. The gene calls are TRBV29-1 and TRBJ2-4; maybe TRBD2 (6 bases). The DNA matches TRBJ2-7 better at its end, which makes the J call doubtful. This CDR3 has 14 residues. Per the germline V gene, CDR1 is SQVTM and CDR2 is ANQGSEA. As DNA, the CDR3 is TGCAGCGTTGAAGAAGCGGAGGGCTTCCACGAGCAGTACTTC. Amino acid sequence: CSVEEAEGFHEQYF.

The CDR3 DNA follows: TGTGCCAGCAGCTTACTAGTGGGGGCCGACGAGCAGTACTTC. It specifies CASSLLVGADEQYF. The V call is TRBV7-6, the J call TRBJ2-7, with TRBD1 as a possible D gene (6 bases). CDR1 is SGHVS, CDR2 FNYEAQ, per germline. Trimming removed 2 bases from V and 5 bases from J, with 13 bases in between. The CDR3 totals 14 residues.

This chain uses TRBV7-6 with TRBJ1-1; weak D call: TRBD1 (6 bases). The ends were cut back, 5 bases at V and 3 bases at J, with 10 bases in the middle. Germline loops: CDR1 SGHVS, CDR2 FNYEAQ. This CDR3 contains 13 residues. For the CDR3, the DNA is TGTGCCAGCAGCCGCGGGGGCTACACTGAAGCTTTCTTT. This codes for CASSRGGYTEAFF.

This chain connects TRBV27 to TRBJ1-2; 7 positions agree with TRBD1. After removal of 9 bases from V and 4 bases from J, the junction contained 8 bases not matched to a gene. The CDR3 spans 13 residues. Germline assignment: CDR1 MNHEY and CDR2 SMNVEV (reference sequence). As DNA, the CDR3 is TGTGCCAGTACAACGACAGGGATCTATGGCTACACCTTC. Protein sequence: CASTTTGIYGYTF.

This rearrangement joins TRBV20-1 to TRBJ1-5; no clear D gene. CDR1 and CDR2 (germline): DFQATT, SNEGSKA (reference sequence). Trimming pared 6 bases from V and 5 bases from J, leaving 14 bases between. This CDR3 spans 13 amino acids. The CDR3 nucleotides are TGCAGTGCACGAGGGTACTCCGATCAGCCCCAGCATTTT. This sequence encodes CSARGYSDQPQHF.